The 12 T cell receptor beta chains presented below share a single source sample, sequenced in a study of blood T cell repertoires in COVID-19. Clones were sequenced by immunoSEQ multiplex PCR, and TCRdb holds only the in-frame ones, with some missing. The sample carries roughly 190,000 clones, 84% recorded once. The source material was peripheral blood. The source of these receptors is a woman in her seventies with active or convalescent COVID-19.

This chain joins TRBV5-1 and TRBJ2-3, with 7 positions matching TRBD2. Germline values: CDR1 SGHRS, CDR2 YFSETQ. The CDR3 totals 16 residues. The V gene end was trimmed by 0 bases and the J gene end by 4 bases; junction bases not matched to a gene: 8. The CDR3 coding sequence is TGCGCCAGCAGCTTGGGTGGCGGGAGTCACGCAGATACGCAGTATTTT. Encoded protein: CASSLGGGSHADTQYF.

The CDR3 coding sequence is TGCGCCAGCAGCCAAGATTACCGGGAGCCCGCCTACGAGCAGTACTTC. It specifies CASSQDYREPAYEQYF. This rearrangement joins TRBV4-1 to TRBJ2-7; D is possibly TRBD2 (6 bases). The CDR3 length is 16 residues. Germline V gene sequence: CDR1 MGHRA, CDR2 YSYEKL. V lost 0 bases and J lost 2, with 14 bases in between.

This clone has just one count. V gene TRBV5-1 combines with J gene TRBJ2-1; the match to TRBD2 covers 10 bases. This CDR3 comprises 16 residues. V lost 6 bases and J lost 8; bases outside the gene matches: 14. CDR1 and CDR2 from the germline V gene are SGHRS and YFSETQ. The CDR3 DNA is TGCGCCAGCACCTTAGGAGGGTCTAGCGGGAGAGATGAGCAGTTCTTC. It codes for CASTLGGSSGRDEQFF. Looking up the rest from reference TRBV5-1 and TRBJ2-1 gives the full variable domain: KAGVTQTPRYLIKTRGQQVTLSCSPISGHRSVSWYQQTPGQGLQFLFEYFSETQRNKGNFPGRFSGRQFSNSRSEMNVSTLELGDSALYLCASTLGGSSGRDEQFFGPGTRLTVL.

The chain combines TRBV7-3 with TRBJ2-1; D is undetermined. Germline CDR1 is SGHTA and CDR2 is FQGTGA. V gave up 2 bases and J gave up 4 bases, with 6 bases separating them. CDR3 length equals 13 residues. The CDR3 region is CASSLGRYNEQFF. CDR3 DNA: TGTGCCAGCAGCTTAGGGCGATACAATGAGCAGTTCTTC.

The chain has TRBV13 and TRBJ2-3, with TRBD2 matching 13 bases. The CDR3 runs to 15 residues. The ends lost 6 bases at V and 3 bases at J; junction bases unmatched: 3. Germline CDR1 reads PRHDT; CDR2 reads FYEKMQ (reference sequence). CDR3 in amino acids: CASSWTSGRTDTQYF. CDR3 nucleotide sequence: TGTGCCAGCAGTTGGACTAGCGGGAGAACAGATACGCAGTATTTT.

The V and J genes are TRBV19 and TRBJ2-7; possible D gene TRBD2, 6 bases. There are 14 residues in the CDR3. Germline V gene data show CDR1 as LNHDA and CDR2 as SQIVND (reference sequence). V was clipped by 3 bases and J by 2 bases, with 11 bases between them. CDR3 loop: CASSMGLPTYEQYF. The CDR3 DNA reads TGTGCCAGTAGTATGGGACTCCCGACCTACGAGCAGTACTTC.

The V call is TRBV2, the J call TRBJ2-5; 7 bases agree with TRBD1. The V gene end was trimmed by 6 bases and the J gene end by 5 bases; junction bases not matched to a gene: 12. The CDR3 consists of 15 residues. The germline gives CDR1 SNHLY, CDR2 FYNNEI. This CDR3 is CASSTSSGTEETQYF. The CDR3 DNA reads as TGTGCCAGCAGCACATCCTCCGGGACAGAGGAGACCCAGTACTTC.

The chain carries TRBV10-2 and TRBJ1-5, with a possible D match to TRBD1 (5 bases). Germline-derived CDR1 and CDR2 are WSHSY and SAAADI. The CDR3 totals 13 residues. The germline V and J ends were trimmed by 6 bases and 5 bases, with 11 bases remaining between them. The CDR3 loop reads CASSLTVDQPQHF. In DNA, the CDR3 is TGCGCCAGCAGCTTGACAGTAGATCAGCCCCAGCATTTT.

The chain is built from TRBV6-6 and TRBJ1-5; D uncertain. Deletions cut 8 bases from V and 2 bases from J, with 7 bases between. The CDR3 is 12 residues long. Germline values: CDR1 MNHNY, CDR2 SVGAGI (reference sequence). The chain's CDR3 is CASADRNQPQHF. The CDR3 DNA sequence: TGTGCCAGCGCAGATCGCAATCAGCCCCAGCATTTT.

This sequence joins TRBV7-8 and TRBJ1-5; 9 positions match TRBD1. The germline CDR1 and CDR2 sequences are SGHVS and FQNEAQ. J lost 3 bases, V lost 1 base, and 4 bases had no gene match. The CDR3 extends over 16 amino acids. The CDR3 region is CASSLEGQGYNQPQHF. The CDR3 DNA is TGTGCCAGCAGCTTAGAGGGACAGGGATACAATCAGCCCCAGCATTTT.

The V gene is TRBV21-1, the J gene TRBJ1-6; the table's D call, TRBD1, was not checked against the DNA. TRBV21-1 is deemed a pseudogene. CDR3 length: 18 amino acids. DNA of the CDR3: TGTGCCAGCAGCAAAGCATTACCGGGACAGGGGGCTAATTCACCCCTCCACTTT. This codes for CASSKALPGQGANSPLHF.

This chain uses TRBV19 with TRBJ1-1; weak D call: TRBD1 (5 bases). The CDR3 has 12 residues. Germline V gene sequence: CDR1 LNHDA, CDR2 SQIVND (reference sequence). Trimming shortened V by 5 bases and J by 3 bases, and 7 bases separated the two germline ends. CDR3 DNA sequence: TGTGCCAGTAGTCGACAGTACACTGAAGCTTTCTTT. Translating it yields CASSRQYTEAFF.